This TCR beta chain was captured by sequencing in a study of cytomegalovirus exposure and HLA in healthy donors. Study results and limitations: TCR beta chain V- and J-gene trimming was linked, in a later analysis, to a missense variant in DCLRE1C. Most of the CMV-associated TCR beta chains (in a later analysis) appeared to be HLA-restricted.

Trimming removed 4 bases from V and 2 bases from J, with 15 bases in between. Germline CDR1 MNHNS, CDR2 SASEGT. The CDR3 sequence is 15 residues long. The PCR made use of 60 Vbeta and 13 Jbeta primers. The repertoire was sequenced with immunoSEQ multiplex PCR; TCRdb's copy has only in-frame clones and lacks some. The sample lists approximately 100,000 clones; approximately 80% were seen once. On this clone itself: What it binds is unknown.

This chain links TRBV6-1 with TRBJ2-7, with D maybe TRBD1 (7 bases). The specimen was PBMCs. The TCR was taken from a female donor in good health and CMV-seropositive. CDR3: CASSGRRDSTYEQYF. CDR3 bases: TGTGCCAGCAGTGGAAGGCGGGACAGTACCTACGAGCAGTACTTC.